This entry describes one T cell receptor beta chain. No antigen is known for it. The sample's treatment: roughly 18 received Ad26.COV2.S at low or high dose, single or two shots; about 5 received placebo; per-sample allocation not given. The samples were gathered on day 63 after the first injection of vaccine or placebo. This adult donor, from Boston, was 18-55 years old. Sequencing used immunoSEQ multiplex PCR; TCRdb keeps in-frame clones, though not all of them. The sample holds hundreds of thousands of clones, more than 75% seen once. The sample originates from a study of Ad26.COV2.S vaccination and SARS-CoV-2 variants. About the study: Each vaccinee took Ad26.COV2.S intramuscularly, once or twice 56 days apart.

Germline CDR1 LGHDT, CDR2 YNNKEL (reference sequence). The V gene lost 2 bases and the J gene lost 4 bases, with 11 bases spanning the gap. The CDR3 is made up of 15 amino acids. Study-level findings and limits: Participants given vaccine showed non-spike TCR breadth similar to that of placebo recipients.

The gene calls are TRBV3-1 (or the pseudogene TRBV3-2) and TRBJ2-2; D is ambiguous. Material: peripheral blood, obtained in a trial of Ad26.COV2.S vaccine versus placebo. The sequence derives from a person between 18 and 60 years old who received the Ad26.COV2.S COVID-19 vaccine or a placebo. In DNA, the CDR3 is TGTGCCAGCAGCCAACGAACAGCTACCACCGGGGAGCTGTTTTTT. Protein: CASSQRTATTGELFF.